The 9 T cell receptor beta chains given below trace back to one sample, sequenced in a study of blood T cell repertoires in COVID-19. TCRdb keeps only in-frame clones here, not all; method: immunoSEQ multiplex PCR. The profile shows about 180,000 clones, roughly 83% of them singletons. The sequenced sample was peripheral blood. The receptors were gathered from a middle-aged woman with COVID-19, enrolled during active disease.

The chain is built from TRBV29-1 and TRBJ1-1; tentatively, D is TRBD1 (6 bases). This CDR3 region has 12 residues. The germline CDR1 and CDR2 sequences are SQVTM and ANQGSEA. V was trimmed by 6 bases and J by 5 bases, leaving 13 bases between them. CDR3 protein: CSVGQGRTEAFF. The CDR3 DNA follows: TGCAGCGTCGGCCAGGGGCGGACTGAAGCTTTCTTT. The complete variable domain, with remaining parts taken from reference TRBV29-1 and TRBJ1-1, reads SAVISQKPSRDICQRGTSLTIQCQVDSQVTMMFWYRQQPGQSLTLIATANQGSEATYESGFVIDKFPISRPNLTFSTLTVSNMSPEDSSIYLCSVGQGRTEAFFGQGTRLTVV.

The rearrangement uses TRBV4-2 and TRBJ1-6; D is perhaps TRBD1 (5 bases). CDR1 is LGHNA, CDR2 YNFKEQ, per germline. V was clipped by 2 bases and J by 7 bases, with 15 bases between them. This CDR3 has 16 residues. CDR3 sequence reads: CASSQREPGLNSPLHF. CDR3 nucleotides: TGTGCCAGCAGCCAAAGAGAACCGGGACTGAATTCACCCCTCCACTTT.

This rearrangement joins TRBV11-1 to TRBJ2-1; 9 nucleotides align to TRBD1. CDR3 length: 15 amino acids. Unmatched junction bases numbered 11, after V lost 5 bases and J lost 9 bases. Looked up from germline, CDR1 is SGHAT and CDR2 is FQDESV (reference sequence). CDR3 bases: TGTGCCAGCAGCCCCCGGGACAGGGTCCGCGGTGAGCAGTTCTTC. Protein sequence: CASSPRDRVRGEQFF.

The chain links TRBV24-1 to TRBJ2-2; D is perhaps TRBD1 (6 bases). Per germline, CDR1 KGHDR and CDR2 SFDVKD. The V gene lost 9 bases and the J gene lost 3 bases, with 10 bases spanning the gap. This CDR3 is 13 amino acids long. Written as DNA, the CDR3 is TGTGCCACCGCCAACAGGGACACCGGGGAGCTGTTTTTT. This encodes CATANRDTGELFF.

The chain has TRBV6-5 and TRBJ1-1; D remains unclear. The CDR3 consists of 14 residues. V lost 0 bases and J lost 0, with 5 bases in between. Germline V CDR1 and CDR2: MNHEY, SVGAGI. The chain's CDR3 is CASSYSSLNTEAFF. The DNA of the CDR3 is TGTGCCAGCAGTTACTCGTCTCTGAACACTGAAGCTTTCTTT.

This chain joins TRBV15 and TRBJ2-5; D is perhaps TRBD2 (6 bases). The germline V gene encodes CDR1 LNHNV and CDR2 YYDKDF (reference sequence). V lost 5 bases and J 5 bases, leaving 18 bases between the germline ends. CDR3 length equals 15 residues. The CDR3 is CATSGRDSLWETQYF. DNA for the CDR3: TGTGCCACCAGCGGTCGGGACTCCCTTTGGGAGACCCAGTACTTC. Combining the CDR3 with reference TRBV15 and TRBJ2-5 gives the whole variable domain DAMVIQNPRYQVTQFGKPVTLSCSQTLNHNVMYWYQQKSSQAPKLLFHYYDKDFNNEADTPDNFQSRRPNTSFCFLDIRSPGLGDTAMYLCATSGRDSLWETQYFGPGTRLLVL.

V usage is TRBV14 and J usage is TRBJ1-5; D perhaps matches TRBD1 (5 bases). V was trimmed by 2 bases and J by 0 bases, leaving 20 bases between them. The length of the CDR3 is 19 residues. The germline CDR1 and CDR2 sequences are SGHDN and FVKESK. CDR3 sequence (DNA): TGTGCCAGCAGCCAACCGTATGGGCAGGGCCTTTATAGCAATCAGCCCCAGCATTTT. Its translation: CASSQPYGQGLYSNQPQHF. The full variable domain, in which reference TRBV14 and TRBJ1-5 provide the parts outside the CDR3, is EAGVTQFPSHSVIEKGQTVTLRCDPISGHDNLYWYRRVMGKEIKFLLHFVKESKQDESGMPNNRFLAERTGGTYSTLKVQPAELEDSGVYFCASSQPYGQGLYSNQPQHFGDGTRLSIL.

This clone was detected only once. This chain links TRBV3-1 (or the pseudogene TRBV3-2) with TRBJ2-3; 10 nucleotides align to TRBD1. After removal of 0 bases from V and 4 bases from J, the junction contained 4 bases not matched to a gene. Germline assignment: CDR1 LGHDT and CDR2 YNNKEL (reference sequence). The CDR3 consists of 16 residues. The CDR3 spells CASSQDRDRGPDTQYF. The CDR3 DNA reads as TGTGCCAGCAGCCAAGATCGGGACAGGGGTCCAGATACGCAGTATTTT.

The chain recombines TRBV27 with TRBJ1-3; TRBD1 is a possible D gene (6 bases). This CDR3 comprises 16 residues. The germline gives CDR1 MNHEY, CDR2 SMNVEV (reference sequence). Trimming pared 9 bases from V and 5 bases from J, leaving 23 bases between. The CDR3 loop is CASRRTGGAMRNTIYF. For the CDR3, the DNA is TGTGCCAGTAGACGTACTGGGGGCGCGATGCGAAACACCATATATTTT.